This passage covers 24 T cell receptor beta chains from one sample sequenced in a study of blood T cell repertoires in COVID-19 (dated by TCRdb to about 2020). Library prep was done by the immunoSEQ multiplex PCR assay. TCRdb limited this immuneACCESS table to in-frame rearrangements with V and J called. A share of clones is missing; checked studies link under half to unresolved V genes, and the rest is unexplained. In this sample the table shows about 250,000 clones, 86% of which occur a single time. About 3% of the sample is taken by the ten largest. Input material: peripheral blood. Receptors originate from a woman aged 25 to 45 with active or convalescent COVID-19.

CDR3 loop: CASSLKGGGSPLHF. The DNA of the CDR3 is TGTGCCAGCAGTTTAAAGGGTGGAGGTTCACCCCTCCACTTT. This chain uses TRBV27 with TRBJ1-6; no reliable D call. The CDR3 length is 14 residues. Germline CDR1 and CDR2: MNHEY and SMNVEV (reference sequence). V was pared by 2 bases and J by 9 bases, with 11 bases between.

The V and J genes are TRBV9 and TRBJ2-3; D not certain. Germline V gene sequence: CDR1 SGDLS, CDR2 YYNGEE. The CDR3 length is 13 residues. Trimming left V 0 bases short and J 1 base short, with 3 bases between. The CDR3 reads CASSVVGTDTQYF. The CDR3 nucleotides read TGTGCCAGCAGCGTAGTAGGCACAGATACGCAGTATTTT.

V gene TRBV11-3 combines with J gene TRBJ2-2; D gene uncertain. Germline V gene sequence: CDR1 SGHNT, CDR2 YENEEA. V was clipped by 1 base and J by 7 bases, with 16 bases between them. The CDR3 is 16 amino acids. The CDR3 spells CASSLGSSGFNGELFF. DNA for the CDR3: TGTGCCAGCAGCTTAGGGTCTAGTGGATTTAACGGGGAGCTGTTTTTT.

The rearrangement uses TRBV28 and TRBJ1-2; the D gene is possibly TRBD1 (5 bases). Trimming shortened V by 3 bases and J by 3 bases, and 20 bases separated the two germline ends. Germline CDR1 MDHEN, CDR2 SYDVKM. The CDR3 has 17 residues. CDR3 nucleotides: TGTGCCAGCAGTTTGATGTTCGGTTTCGGACACGACTATGGCTACACCTTC. It codes for CASSLMFGFGHDYGYTF.

CDR3 DNA: TGTGCCAGCAGCTTCGGAACAGGGGGCGACACTGAAGCTTTCTTT. Translating gives CASSFGTGGDTEAFF. The chain carries TRBV7-6 and TRBJ1-1; 9 bases are a match to TRBD1. Germline CDR1 reads SGHVS; CDR2 reads FNYEAQ. CDR3 size: 15 residues. Trimming removed 3 bases from V and 3 bases from J; junction bases left unmatched: 5.

This clone was recorded only once. The chain recombines TRBV5-1 with TRBJ1-2; D gene ambiguous. Germline values: CDR1 SGHRS, CDR2 YFSETQ. V dropped 0 bases and J dropped 4 bases, with 16 bases sitting between them. This CDR3 has 16 amino acids. CDR3 sequence: CASSLALTGGPYGYTF. CDR3 coding DNA: TGCGCCAGCAGCTTGGCCTTGACCGGAGGTCCCTATGGCTACACCTTC.

This clone was seen only once. The chain combines TRBV6-5 with TRBJ2-7; possible D gene TRBD2, 5 bases. The CDR3 runs 12 residues. V dropped 6 bases and J dropped 7 bases, with 13 bases sitting between them. Germline assignment: CDR1 MNHEY and CDR2 SVGAGI. CDR3 protein: CASSWPPGEQYF. The CDR3 DNA sequence: TGTGCCAGCAGCTGGCCCCCGGGGGAGCAGTACTTC.

The rearrangement links TRBV6-2 or TRBV6-3 to TRBJ1-5; 10 bases fit TRBD1. Germline CDR1 is MNHEY and CDR2 is SVGEGT. The CDR3 extends over 16 amino acids. V trimming: 2 bases; J trimming: 5 bases; junction bases outside the gene matches: 6. Here the CDR3 reads CASSYDRGRFDQPQHF. The CDR3 DNA reads TGTGCCAGCAGTTACGACAGGGGGCGATTCGATCAGCCCCAGCATTTT.

The V gene is TRBV3-1 (or the pseudogene TRBV3-2), the J gene TRBJ2-1; TRBD2 matches 10 bases. CDR3 length: 16 amino acids. The trim removed 2 bases at V and 8 bases at J, leaving 9 bases unmatched. Germline lookup yields CDR1 LGHDT and CDR2 YNNKEL (reference sequence). CDR3 residues: CASSQRSLAGVDEQFF. CDR3 nucleotides: TGTGCCAGCAGCCAACGGTCGCTAGCGGGGGTGGATGAGCAGTTCTTC.

The chain couples TRBV6-5 to TRBJ2-1; 10 bases are shared with TRBD1. J lost 10 bases, V lost 10 bases, and 13 bases had no gene match. The CDR3 loop spans 14 amino acids. Germline V lookup: CDR1 MNHEY, CDR2 SVGAGI. CDR3 DNA sequence: TGTGCCACCCTCCCGGGACAGGGGCTAGGGGAGCAGTTCTTC. Protein product: CATLPGQGLGEQFF.

The chain carries TRBV7-9 and TRBJ2-6, with 10 nucleotides matching TRBD1. The V gene end was trimmed by 7 bases and the J gene end by 1 base; junction bases not matched to a gene: 7. CDR1 and CDR2 (germline): SEHNR, FQNEAQ (reference sequence). CDR3 length equals 17 residues. DNA for the CDR3: TGTGCCAGCACCCCGGGACAGGGGATTTCTGGGGCCAACGTCCTGACTTTC. Residues: CASTPGQGISGANVLTF.

V and J are TRBV2 and TRBJ1-5; no firm D call. The germline CDR1 and CDR2 sequences are SNHLY and FYNNEI. CDR3 length equals 13 residues. Trimming removed 3 bases at V and 6 bases at J, with 9 bases between. As DNA, the CDR3 is TGTGCCAGCAGTGACAGGAACCTTCAGCCCCAGCATTTT. It codes for CASSDRNLQPQHF. Looking up the rest from reference TRBV2 and TRBJ1-5 gives the full variable domain: EPEVTQTPSHQVTQMGQEVILRCVPISNHLYFYWYRQILGQKVEFLVSFYNNEISEKSEIFDDQFSVERPDGSNFTLKIRSTKLEDSAMYFCASSDRNLQPQHFGDGTRLSIL.

This clone turned up a few times. The chain carries TRBV24-1 and TRBJ2-3; 8 bases fit TRBD1. The CDR3 consists of 13 residues. J lost 6 bases, V lost 6 bases, and 4 bases had no gene match. Germline CDR1 KGHDR, CDR2 SFDVKD. The DNA of the CDR3 is TGTGCCACCAGTCCGGACAGGGTCGATACGCAGTATTTT. This sequence encodes CATSPDRVDTQYF.

The DNA for the CDR3 is TGTGCCATCAGTGGGGGGACAGGGACCAGCAATCAGCCCCAGCATTTT. As protein: CAISGGTGTSNQPQHF. This sequence joins TRBV10-3 and TRBJ1-5; TRBD1 matches 9 bases. With V trimmed by 4 bases and J by 1 base, 5 bases remained unmatched. Germline lookup yields CDR1 ENHRY and CDR2 SYGVKD. The CDR3 contains 16 residues.

This clone was seen a few times. The rearrangement links TRBV9 to TRBJ2-1, with D perhaps matching TRBD1 (6 bases). CDR1 and CDR2 (germline): SGDLS, YYNGEE. V lost 4 bases, J lost 8 bases, and 10 bases lay in between. The CDR3 runs 12 residues. In DNA, the CDR3 is TGTGCCAGCAGCCGAGGGGGTGATGAGCAGTTCTTC. Its translation: CASSRGGDEQFF. The whole variable domain, remainder taken from reference TRBV9 and TRBJ2-1, is DSGVTQTPKHLITATGQRVTLRCSPRSGDLSVYWYQQSLDQGLQFLIQYYNGEERAKGNILERFSAQQFPDLHSELNLSSLELGDSALYFCASSRGGDEQFFGPGTRLTVL.

The rearrangement uses TRBV4-1 and TRBJ1-2; D is possibly TRBD1 (5 bases). Germline V CDR1 and CDR2: MGHRA, YSYEKL. The length of the CDR3 is 16 residues. Trimming shortened V by 6 bases and J by 0 bases, and 17 bases separated the two germline ends. DNA of the CDR3: TGCGCCAGCAGACCTCTTTTGGGGCACGCTAACTATGGCTACACCTTC. Its protein is CASRPLLGHANYGYTF.

The CDR3 DNA follows: TGTGCCAGCTCACCATCGGTGCGAGGGGGTCCCTACGAGCAGTACTTC. Translating gives CASSPSVRGGPYEQYF. The chain joins TRBV18 to TRBJ2-7, with D maybe TRBD1 (6 bases). CDR1 and CDR2 (germline): KGHSH, LQKENI. The ends were cut back, 2 bases at V and 2 bases at J, with 16 bases in the middle. There are 16 residues in the CDR3.

This chain joins TRBV7-9 and TRBJ1-1, with a weak D call TRBD1 (5 bases). V was shortened by 5 bases and J by 8 bases, with 15 bases between the two germline ends. There are 13 residues in the CDR3. Germline CDR1 SEHNR, CDR2 FQNEAQ (reference sequence). The CDR3 loop is CASSPKDKPEAFF. The CDR3 DNA reads as TGTGCCAGCAGCCCCAAGGACAAACCAGAAGCTTTCTTT.

The genes are TRBV7-9 and TRBJ2-3; 11 nucleotides match TRBD2. V was clipped by 0 bases and J by 2 bases; unmatched bases: 4. This CDR3 has 17 amino acids. Germline lookup yields CDR1 SEHNR and CDR2 FQNEAQ (reference sequence). CDR3 loop: CASSLASSGGYTDTQYF. In DNA form, the CDR3 reads TGTGCCAGCAGCTTAGCGTCTAGCGGGGGGTACACAGATACGCAGTATTTT.

This chain links TRBV6-1 with TRBJ2-7, with D maybe TRBD2 (6 bases). This CDR3 has 15 residues. Germline CDR1 MNHNS, CDR2 SASEGT. V shed 0 bases and J shed 4 bases, with 13 bases lying between them. This chain's CDR3 is CASSEAGGAIYEQYF. DNA of the CDR3: TGTGCCAGCAGTGAAGCAGGAGGGGCAATTTACGAGCAGTACTTC.

The V gene is TRBV3-1 (or the pseudogene TRBV3-2), the J gene TRBJ1-6; TRBD1 matches at 7 bases. This CDR3 has 14 residues. V shed 1 base, J shed 13 bases, and the junction held 7 bases outside the gene matches. CDR1 and CDR2 (germline): LGHDT, YNNKEL (reference sequence). The CDR3 loop is CASSQGRGSTPLHF. In DNA form, the CDR3 reads TGTGCCAGCAGCCAAGGCAGGGGGAGTACGCCCCTCCACTTT.

The genes are TRBV12-5 and TRBJ2-3, with 8 nucleotides matching TRBD1. The CDR3 extends over 15 amino acids. Germline values: CDR1 LGHNT, CDR2 FRNRAP. The trim removed 1 base at V and 6 bases at J, leaving 6 bases unmatched. This CDR3 reads CASGLGTGSFDTQYF. The CDR3 bases are TGTGCTAGTGGTTTGGGGACAGGGTCGTTCGATACGCAGTATTTT.

The rearrangement joins TRBV7-2 to TRBJ1-5; perhaps TRBD1 as D (5 bases). Germline V gene lookup returns CDR1 SGHTA and CDR2 FQGNSA. Trimming removed 4 bases from V and 6 bases from J, with 13 bases in between. The CDR3 runs to 14 residues. The CDR3 DNA reads as TGTGCCAGCAGCTCTTCAGGGTTAGGTCAGCCCCAGCATTTT. Encoded protein: CASSSSGLGQPQHF.

The chain employs TRBV30 and TRBJ2-5; 8 nucleotides align to TRBD2. V lost 3 bases, J lost 5 bases, and 14 bases stayed unmatched. This CDR3 region has 16 residues. Germline lookup yields CDR1 GTSNPN and CDR2 SVGIG (reference sequence). The CDR3 reads CAWSHAVLAGFETQYF. In nucleotides, the CDR3 is TGTGCCTGGAGCCACGCGGTTCTAGCGGGCTTCGAGACCCAGTACTTC.